The 20 T cell receptor beta chains given below trace back to one sample, sequenced in a study of shared T cell receptors in the human thymus. Sequencing was performed with immunoSEQ multiplex PCR; in TCRdb, only in-frame clones are kept and a portion is missing. The table includes about 660,000 clones, roughly 90% detected once. The sample was also linked to a second study, of human thymus T cells.

Sequenced: thymocytes. The source is a boy under three years old with a congenital heart defect.

This clone came up once. The chain is built from TRBV7-6 and TRBJ2-5; 8 bases fit TRBD2. This CDR3 comprises 14 residues. CDR1 SGHVS and CDR2 FNYEAQ come from the germline V gene. V was pared by 3 bases and J by 5 bases, with 5 bases of the junction left unmatched. For the CDR3, the DNA is TGTGCCAGCAGCTTGAGCGGGAGATGGGAGACCCAGTACTTC. It yields the protein CASSLSGRWETQYF.

The chain has TRBV25-1 and TRBJ2-7; maybe TRBD1 (6 bases). Germline lookup yields CDR1 MGHDK and CDR2 SYGVNS. V dropped 2 bases and J dropped 4 bases, with 12 bases sitting between them. The CDR3 runs to 14 residues. The CDR3 DNA reads as TGTGCCAGCAGTGAAGCCGGGACACTTTACGAGCAGTACTTC. Amino acid sequence: CASSEAGTLYEQYF.

This clone has just a few counts. The chain couples TRBV28 to TRBJ1-5, with D unresolved. Germline V CDR1 and CDR2: MDHEN, SYDVKM. This CDR3 region has 12 residues. V lost 4 bases and J 7 bases, leaving 8 bases between the germline ends. CDR3 coding DNA: TGTGCCAGCAGTTGGGGAGAACAGCCCCAGCATTTT. Translating gives CASSWGEQPQHF.

V gene TRBV5-1 combines with J gene TRBJ2-7; D is possibly TRBD2 (6 bases). Trimming took 0 bases from V and 5 from J, leaving 9 bases between them. The CDR3 sequence is 13 residues long. The germline V gene has CDR1 SGHRS and CDR2 YFSETQ. The CDR3 reads CASSLARDHEQYF. CDR3 sequence (DNA): TGCGCCAGCAGCTTGGCGCGGGACCACGAGCAGTACTTC. Supplemented by reference TRBV5-1 and TRBJ2-7, the full variable domain reads KAGVTQTPRYLIKTRGQQVTLSCSPISGHRSVSWYQQTPGQGLQFLFEYFSETQRNKGNFPGRFSGRQFSNSRSEMNVSTLELGDSALYLCASSLARDHEQYFGPGTRLTVT.

The V gene is TRBV12-5, the J gene TRBJ2-2; TRBD1 is a possible D gene (6 bases). V shed 0 bases and J shed 2 bases, with 19 bases lying between them. The CDR3 has 19 residues. Germline CDR1 LGHNT, CDR2 FRNRAP. CDR3 in DNA: TGTGCTAGTGGTTTGGTTCCCTTTACAGGGAAATATAACACCGGGGAGCTGTTTTTT. Translation gives CASGLVPFTGKYNTGELFF.

This clone was seen only once. The rearrangement joins TRBV19 to TRBJ2-5; weak D call: TRBD2 (5 bases). The germline V gene has CDR1 LNHDA and CDR2 SQIVND (reference sequence). Trimming stripped 2 bases from V and 1 base from J, with 11 bases between. The CDR3 spans 15 residues. Here the CDR3 reads CASSISYGIQETQYF. For the CDR3, the DNA is TGTGCCAGTAGTATAAGTTACGGGATCCAAGAGACCCAGTACTTC.

This chain joins TRBV4-3 and TRBJ2-7, with D possibly TRBD2 on 6 matching bases. Germline V gene data show CDR1 as LGHNA and CDR2 as YSLEER. The CDR3 loop spans 15 amino acids. Trimming cost V 1 base and J 0 bases, with 10 bases left between them. As DNA, the CDR3 is TGCGCCAGCAGCCAAGTAGCGGCAGGCTCCTACGAGCAGTACTTC. As protein: CASSQVAAGSYEQYF.

This chain connects TRBV14 to TRBJ1-1, with 8 positions matching TRBD1. With 3 bases clipped from V and 0 bases from J, the junction kept 9 bases outside the gene matches. CDR1 and CDR2 (germline): SGHDN, FVKESK. The CDR3 is 17 residues long. In DNA form, the CDR3 reads TGTGCCAGCAGCCAGCCCTCGAGACAGGGGATGAACACTGAAGCTTTCTTT. Its translation: CASSQPSRQGMNTEAFF.

This clone was seen only once. The chain has TRBV4-2 and TRBJ2-3; tentatively, D is TRBD2 (6 bases). Deletions cut 2 bases from V and 4 bases from J, with 13 bases between. This CDR3 is 15 amino acids long. Germline V gives CDR1 LGHNA, CDR2 YNFKEQ. CDR3 protein: CASSQTSFAADTQYF. The CDR3 nucleotides read TGTGCCAGCAGCCAAACTAGCTTTGCGGCAGATACGCAGTATTTT.

In its sample, this clone was seen once. This chain joins TRBV5-1 and TRBJ2-3; 10 bases line up with TRBD1. With 7 bases clipped from V and 4 bases from J, the junction kept 3 bases outside the gene matches. Germline CDR1 reads SGHRS; CDR2 reads YFSETQ. CDR3 length: 13 amino acids. The CDR3 spells CASGTGDADTQYF. The CDR3 DNA sequence: TGCGCCAGCGGGACAGGGGATGCAGATACGCAGTATTTT.

The J gene is TRBJ2-2, the V gene TRBV5-5; D is possibly TRBD1 (5 bases). CDR3 size: 17 residues. Germline V CDR1 and CDR2: SGHKS, YYEKEE (reference sequence). The ends were cut back, 2 bases at V and 8 bases at J, with 22 bases in the middle. This CDR3 reads CASSLIKRLGRTGELFF. The CDR3 DNA sequence: TGTGCCAGCAGCTTAATTAAGCGTCTCGGAAGGACAGGGGAGCTGTTTTTT.

The rearrangement joins TRBV29-1 to TRBJ2-7, with TRBD2 matching 10 bases. The trim removed 7 bases at V and 0 bases at J, leaving 3 bases unmatched. Germline loops: CDR1 SQVTM, CDR2 ANQGSEA. The CDR3 is 13 residues long. DNA of the CDR3: TGCAGCGGAGCGGGAGGGCCCTCCTACGAGCAGTACTTC. Translating it yields CSGAGGPSYEQYF.

This chain connects TRBV27 to TRBJ1-1, with 10 bases aligning to TRBD1. Germline V gene data show CDR1 as MNHEY and CDR2 as SMNVEV (reference sequence). Trimming at V came to 5 bases and at J to 4 bases, leaving 13 bases not matched to a gene. The CDR3 has 17 amino acids. The CDR3 DNA is TGTGCCAGCAGTCCCACGAATCGGGACAGGGGATTCACTGAAGCTTTCTTT. Its protein is CASSPTNRDRGFTEAFF.

This chain uses TRBV5-6 with TRBJ2-3, with 12 bases lining up with TRBD2. CDR3 size: 19 residues. Germline trimming cut 4 bases from V and 2 bases from J; bases unmatched to any gene: 14. CDR1 and CDR2 from the germline V gene are SGHDT and YYEEEE. The CDR3 DNA reads as TGTGCCAGCAGCCCCCACCCGCCGGGACTAGCGGGCCCCACAGATACGCAGTATTTT. Residues: CASSPHPPGLAGPTDTQYF.

For this clone: Different DNA sequences within this sample yield the same CDR3. This chain connects TRBV7-9 to TRBJ1-2; TRBD1 matches at 8 bases. Germline values: CDR1 SEHNR, CDR2 FQNEAQ (reference sequence). CDR3 length equals 13 residues. The ends lost 5 bases at V and 8 bases at J; junction bases unmatched: 7. CDR3 in DNA: TGTGCCAGCAGCCCCGGACAGGGCGACGGCTACACCTTC. Its protein is CASSPGQGDGYTF.

In DNA, the CDR3 is TGCAGTGCTAGAGGTTGGCAGACCCAGTACTTC. This codes for CSARGWQTQYF. The chain uses TRBV20-1 and TRBJ2-5; no reliable D call. Germline loops: CDR1 DFQATT, CDR2 SNEGSKA (reference sequence). V was clipped by 1 base and J by 6 bases, with 6 bases between them. The CDR3 is 11 residues long.

The V call is TRBV27, the J call TRBJ1-2, with D possibly matching TRBD1 (6 bases). CDR1 and CDR2 (germline): MNHEY, SMNVEV (reference sequence). The CDR3 has 16 residues. Trimming cost V 5 bases and J 1 base, with 17 bases left between them. CDR3 nucleotides: TGTGCCAGCAGTCCGTCCCGGGGGGCTAATAACTATGGCTACACCTTC. Amino acid sequence: CASSPSRGANNYGYTF.

This clone appeared a single time. The gene calls are TRBV1 and TRBJ2-1; TRBD1, the table's D call, lacks a check against the DNA. TRBV1 is labeled a pseudogene. The CDR3 length is 16 residues. The CDR3: CTSSPYAVGPYNEQFF. CDR3 DNA sequence: TGCACCAGCAGCCCCTATGCGGTGGGGCCATACAATGAGCAGTTCTTC.

The chain recombines TRBV13 with TRBJ2-1; 8 positions match TRBD1. The CDR3 sequence is 13 residues long. V dropped 2 bases and J dropped 6; count of bases not matched to a gene: 0. Germline lookup yields CDR1 PRHDT and CDR2 FYEKMQ (reference sequence). The DNA for the CDR3 is TGTGCCAGCAGCTTACAGGGGGCCAATGAGCAGTTCTTC. It specifies CASSLQGANEQFF.

This chain uses TRBV6-5 with TRBJ2-1; 9 bases fit TRBD2. V lost 4 bases, J lost 4 bases, and 5 bases stayed unmatched. Germline CDR1 reads MNHEY; CDR2 reads SVGAGI. The CDR3 runs to 15 residues. The CDR3 sequence is CASSSVTSGYNEQFF. CDR3 coding DNA: TGTGCCAGCAGTTCGGTGACTAGCGGTTACAATGAGCAGTTCTTC.